This T cell receptor (beta chain) was captured by sequencing in a study of glioma-infiltrating T cells. Study-wide points: Tissue-blood divergence was below expectation in non-neoplastic patients, above in gliomas. CDR3 overlap between tissue and blood was very small.

This CDR3 is built from 14 residues. Germline V gives CDR1 MNHNS, CDR2 SASEGT. Trimming took 1 base from V and 4 from J, leaving 10 bases between them. About this clonotype: Its antigen is undetermined. Just one base apart from a much larger clone, this may be a read error.

Using RNA template, CDR3s of TCR alpha and beta were amplified with iRepertoire arm-PCR. One-step reverse transcription and amplification started from approximately 100-400 ng of tissue mRNA or PBMC total RNA. TCRdb reanalysed the multiplex PCR reads using MiXCR and keeps one entry per CDR3 protein. The data contain around 130,000 distinct CDR3 sequences, under 25% of them seen just once; the ten biggest clones take up approximately 26%. The chain couples TRBV6-1 to TRBJ1-2, with unresolved D. The specimen sequenced was glioma tissue, nonneoplastic brain tissue, or PBMCs (not recorded which). This receptor was obtained from a human donor with low-grade glioma or glioblastoma, undergoing nonglioma brain surgery, or in good health (not recorded which). The CDR3 bases are TGTGCCAGCAGTGAAGAAGCAGGCCCCTATGGCTACACCTTC. This sequence encodes CASSEEAGPYGYTF.